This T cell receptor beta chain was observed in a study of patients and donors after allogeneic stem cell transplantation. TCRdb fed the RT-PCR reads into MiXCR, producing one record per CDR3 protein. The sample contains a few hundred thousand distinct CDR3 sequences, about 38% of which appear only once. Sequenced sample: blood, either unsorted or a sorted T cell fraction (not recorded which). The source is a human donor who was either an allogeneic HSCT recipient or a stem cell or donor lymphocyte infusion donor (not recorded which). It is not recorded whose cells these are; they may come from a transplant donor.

CDR3 protein: CASSRDQTENTGELFF. CDR3 DNA sequence: TGCGCCAGCAGCCGAGACCAGACAGAGAACACCGGGGAGCTGTTTTTT. This chain connects TRBV5-1 to TRBJ2-2, with TRBD1 as a possible D gene (5 bases). Germline V gene data show CDR1 as SGHRS and CDR2 as YFSETQ. Trimming took off 4 bases at V and 1 base at J, with 14 bases between the two ends. CDR3 size: 16 residues.